The subject of this entry is one T cell receptor (beta chain). Antigen specificity is unknown. The record originates from a study of blood T cells in healthy people across ages. Study findings and constraints: Because sorting was not performed, PBMCs prevented conclusive naive versus antigen-experienced comparison. Naive CD4+ cell counts and diversity both ran higher in long-lived than in aged donors.

Next came a second PCR, run for about 7 to 12 cycles, which used a sample-barcoded 5' primer along with a J-beta primer mix. TCRdb itself ran the 5' RACE reads through MiXCR, one entry per CDR3 protein. This sample has around 670,000 distinct CDR3 sequences, with 25% to 35% found just once. V shed 0 bases and J 0 bases; nucleotides not matched to a gene: 0. The CDR3 contains 17 residues. Germline assignment: CDR1 KGHSH and CDR2 LQKENI. The V call is TRBV18, the J call TRBJ2-3; 13 bases line up with TRBD2. What was sequenced was blood. The clonotype comes from a woman over 75 in good health. This chain's CDR3 is CASSPPGLAGSTDTQYF. The CDR3 bases are TGTGCCAGCTCACCACCGGGACTAGCGGGAAGCACAGATACGCAGTATTTT.